This TCR beta chain stems from a study of blood T cell repertoires in COVID-19. Background on the study: COVID-19 samples, acute and convalescent, were from the United States, Italy and Spain. The cDNA or gDNA used as material had been derived from T cells, B-cell-depleted T cells, or PBMCs.

CDR1 is SGHVS, CDR2 FQNEAQ, per germline. V was pared by 5 bases and J by 1 base, with 11 bases between. The CDR3 is 14 residues long. Under the authors' procedure: Amplification of reference gene primers was used by the study to estimate nucleated cell counts. Generated by immunoSEQ multiplex PCR, the TCRdb table keeps only in-frame clones and is missing some. V and J calls and clone size are those listed in that table; D and trimming were worked out from the DNA. The sample records roughly 160,000 clones, approximately 85% being singletons. Sequenced: peripheral blood. This TCR came from a man aged 40-49 years with acute or convalescent COVID-19. The V gene is TRBV7-8, the J gene TRBJ1-1; no definite D call. The CDR3 bases are TGTGCCAGCAGCGGTTTCACAGCGAACACTGAAGCTTTCTTT. This encodes CASSGFTANTEAFF.